The next 26 T cell receptor beta chains were all read from a single sample in a study of cytomegalovirus exposure and HLA in healthy donors. This PCR relied on a set of 60 Vbeta primers and 13 Jbeta primers. Profiling relied on immunoSEQ multiplex PCR, and the TCRdb table lists in-frame clones only, not all of them. The table lists around 160,000 clones, 75% to 90% of them singletons. The sequenced material came from PBMCs. Every receptor here comes from a human donor in good health.

The chain carries TRBV4-3 and TRBJ2-5; TRBD1 agrees at 10 bases. Germline loops: CDR1 LGHNA, CDR2 YSLEER. With 1 base clipped from V and 5 bases from J, the junction kept 4 bases outside the gene matches. The CDR3 contains 15 residues. The CDR3 spells CASSQGDRGVETQYF. For the CDR3, the DNA is TGCGCCAGCAGCCAAGGGGACAGGGGAGTGGAGACCCAGTACTTC.

The rearrangement joins TRBV2 to TRBJ2-3; tentative D call: TRBD2 (5 bases). The CDR3 sequence is 14 residues long. Germline V gene lookup returns CDR1 SNHLY and CDR2 FYNNEI. V was cut by 7 bases and J by 1 base, with 12 bases left in between. The CDR3 spells CASTMNGGTDTQYF. CDR3 coding DNA: TGTGCCAGCACAATGAACGGGGGCACAGATACGCAGTATTTT.

V usage is TRBV7-9 and J usage is TRBJ1-2; TRBD1 is a possible D gene (6 bases). Trimming removed 5 bases from V and 7 bases from J, with 17 bases in between. The CDR3 consists of 14 residues. Germline loops: CDR1 SEHNR, CDR2 FQNEAQ (reference sequence). CDR3 bases: TGTGCCAGCAGCCACGGGGACACCTCCCGTGGCTACACCTTC. Translating it yields CASSHGDTSRGYTF.

This CDR3 reads CASSHHREASPLHF. DNA for the CDR3: TGTGCCAGCAGCCACCACAGGGAAGCTTCACCCCTCCACTTT. This chain connects TRBV4-2 to TRBJ1-6, with a possible D match to TRBD1 (6 bases). The CDR3 has 14 residues. V was cut by 3 bases and J by 9 bases, with 12 bases left in between. CDR1 and CDR2 from the germline V gene are LGHNA and YNFKEQ.

The CDR3 nucleotides are TGTGCCAGCAGCTTAGCCATACTAGCGGGGGGCCCTCAAGAGACCCAGTACTTC. It specifies CASSLAILAGGPQETQYF. The genes are TRBV7-6 and TRBJ2-5, with 12 bases aligning to TRBD2. Looked up from germline, CDR1 is SGHVS and CDR2 is FNYEAQ. Trimming removed 0 bases from V and 2 bases from J; junction bases left unmatched: 7. This CDR3 has 18 amino acids.

The chain couples TRBV4-3 to TRBJ2-1; TRBD1 matches 7 bases. J lost 3 bases, V lost 2 bases, and 4 bases had no gene match. Per the germline V gene, CDR1 is LGHNA and CDR2 is YSLEER. The length of the CDR3 is 15 residues. The DNA of the CDR3 is TGCGCCAGCAGCCAACCCGACAGGGACTACAATGAGCAGTTCTTC. Its translation: CASSQPDRDYNEQFF.

This chain uses TRBV6-5 with TRBJ2-1; the D is unclear. The CDR3 spans 15 residues. Germline CDR1 and CDR2: MNHEY and SVGAGI. V was cut by 1 base and J by 0 bases, with 7 bases left in between. The CDR3 loop is CASSYFLSSYNEQFF. The CDR3 nucleotides are TGTGCCAGCAGTTACTTCCTAAGCTCCTACAATGAGCAGTTCTTC.

V usage is TRBV18 and J usage is TRBJ2-1; 10 nucleotides agree with TRBD2. Germline assignment: CDR1 KGHSH and CDR2 LQKENI. V shed 6 bases and J 1 base; nucleotides not matched to a gene: 6. This CDR3 spans 16 amino acids. The CDR3 nucleotides read TGTGCCAGCTCCCTCAGCGGGGGGGCTTCCTACAATGAGCAGTTCTTC. Protein sequence: CASSLSGGASYNEQFF.

The CDR3 DNA follows: TGTGCCAGCAGCCAAGAGACAGGGGCCCCTACCGTCAATTCACCCCTCCACTTT. As protein: CASSQETGAPTVNSPLHF. The chain employs TRBV4-2 and TRBJ1-6; 8 nucleotides agree with TRBD1. The CDR3 is made up of 18 amino acids. V was pared by 0 bases and J by 7 bases, with 11 bases of the junction left unmatched. The germline V gene has CDR1 LGHNA and CDR2 YNFKEQ.

The chain links TRBV13 to TRBJ2-1; D perhaps matches TRBD2 (7 bases). The CDR3 is 15 amino acids. The germline CDR1 and CDR2 sequences are PRHDT and FYEKMQ (reference sequence). The V and J ends lost 3 bases and 2 bases respectively, with 11 bases between them. This chain's CDR3 is CASSLFGGPYNEQFF. The CDR3 DNA reads as TGTGCCAGCAGCTTGTTCGGGGGGCCCTACAATGAGCAGTTCTTC.

The chain uses TRBV7-2 and TRBJ2-2, with D possibly matching TRBD2 (6 bases). Germline-derived CDR1 and CDR2 are SGHTA and FQGNSA. The length of the CDR3 is 13 residues. The V gene lost 5 bases and the J gene lost 6 bases, with 10 bases spanning the gap. Here the CDR3 DNA reads TGTGCCAGCAGCCGCCGACTAGCCGGGGAGCTGTTTTTT. It yields the protein CASSRRLAGELFF.

The chain employs TRBV7-2 and TRBJ1-2, with unresolved D. V shed 4 bases and J shed 6 bases, with 12 bases lying between them. Germline V gives CDR1 SGHTA, CDR2 FQGNSA. CDR3 length equals 13 residues. CDR3 in amino acids: CASSYGWANGYTF. In DNA, the CDR3 is TGTGCCAGCAGCTATGGGTGGGCCAATGGCTACACCTTC.

The chain carries TRBV10-2 and TRBJ2-1; D may be TRBD1 (5 bases). The CDR3 covers 14 residues. Per the germline V gene, CDR1 is WSHSY and CDR2 is SAAADI. Trimming cost V 7 bases and J 4 bases, with 14 bases left between them. As DNA, the CDR3 is TGCGCCAGCACAAGGCAGGGTACTTACAATGAGCAGTTCTTC. Protein sequence: CASTRQGTYNEQFF.

CDR3 in amino acids: CASSYSRSGGEQYF. The CDR3 nucleotides are TGTGCCAGCAGTTACTCGAGGTCAGGGGGCGAGCAGTACTTC. J is TRBJ2-5 and V is TRBV6-5; 7 nucleotides line up with TRBD1. The J call may be mistaken, given a closer DNA end match to TRBJ2-7. The CDR3 sequence is 14 residues long. Germline values: CDR1 MNHEY, CDR2 SVGAGI.

Concerning this clone: One end of the junction fails to match germline, which may point to a read error. CDR3 nucleotide sequence: TGCGCCAGCAGCCAAGATTTTATCCGGGGGGCCGTTGATTTTGACCAGGAGACCCAGTACTTC. Its protein product is CASSQDFIRGAVDFDQETQYF. The chain uses TRBV4-1 and TRBJ2-5, with TRBD2 as a possible D gene (7 bases). Germline CDR1 is MGHRA and CDR2 is YSYEKL. The CDR3 runs 21 residues.

This chain connects TRBV5-4 to TRBJ2-7, with D perhaps matching TRBD1 (6 bases). V was shortened by 0 bases and J by 6 bases, with 16 bases between the two germline ends. The CDR3 extends over 15 amino acids. Germline CDR1 is SGHNT and CDR2 is YYREEE (reference sequence). The CDR3 bases are TGTGCCAGCAGCTTGGCGGGCAGGGGAAGGGGCGAGCAGTACTTC. Its protein is CASSLAGRGRGEQYF. The full variable domain, with the rest looked up from reference TRBV5-4 and TRBJ2-7, is ETGVTQSPTHLIKTRGQQVTLRCSSQSGHNTVSWYQQALGQGPQFIFQYYREEENGRGNFPPRFSGLQFPNYSSELNVNALELDDSALYLCASSLAGRGRGEQYFGPGTRLTVT.

The rearrangement links TRBV6-1 to TRBJ2-5, with a tentative D call TRBD2 (5 bases). The CDR3 runs 15 residues. Trimming took off 6 bases at V and 5 bases at J, with 19 bases between the two ends. The germline V gene has CDR1 MNHNS and CDR2 SASEGT. CDR3 nucleotide sequence: TGTGCCAGCAGAAGAGGAGAGACCACGGGGGAGACCCAGTACTTC. This encodes CASRRGETTGETQYF.

The J gene is TRBJ2-1, the V gene TRBV29-1, with 10 bases matching TRBD2. Losses at the gene ends were 7 bases for V and 6 bases for J; bases not matched to a gene: 9. CDR3 length: 14 residues. Per germline, CDR1 SQVTM and CDR2 ANQGSEA. DNA for the CDR3: TGCAGCGCCCTTGCTAGCGGGGGTGTCAATGAGCAGTTCTTC. Translating gives CSALASGGVNEQFF.

This clone was seen only a few times. V is TRBV4-3 and J is TRBJ2-7; TRBD1 aligns across 9 bases. The V gene's germline CDR1 is LGHNA and CDR2 YSLEER. V was pared by 3 bases and J by 3 bases, with 3 bases of the junction left unmatched. This CDR3 region has 14 residues. Written as DNA, the CDR3 is TGCGCCAGCAGCCATGACAGGGGGGACTACGAGCAGTACTTC. Its protein is CASSHDRGDYEQYF.

Details on this clone: The junction departs from germline at one end; a sequencing error may be responsible. The chain joins TRBV7-9 to TRBJ1-5; no firm D call. CDR1 and CDR2 (germline): SEHNR, FQNEAQ (reference sequence). The CDR3 is made up of 14 amino acids. The CDR3, as DNA: TGTGCCAGCAGCTTCGGACTCCGGGATCAGCCCCGGCATTTT. Encoded protein: CASSFGLRDQPRHF.

The chain recombines TRBV11-2 with TRBJ2-5; 7 nucleotides agree with TRBD2. Looked up from germline, CDR1 is SGHAT and CDR2 is FQNNGV. This CDR3 is 14 amino acids long. After removal of 1 base from V and 5 bases from J, the junction contained 4 bases not matched to a gene. CDR3 protein: CASSLAGGTETQYF. DNA of the CDR3: TGTGCCAGCAGCTTAGCCGGGGGGACGGAGACCCAGTACTTC.

This clone came up a few times. This chain links TRBV7-2 with TRBJ2-7; 9 nucleotides agree with TRBD1. The CDR3 extends over 17 amino acids. With 2 bases clipped from V and 5 bases from J, the junction kept 13 bases outside the gene matches. Looked up from germline, CDR1 is SGHTA and CDR2 is FQGNSA. The CDR3 here is CASSLWDRVTPGDEQYF. The CDR3 coding sequence is TGTGCCAGCAGCTTATGGGACAGGGTCACCCCGGGCGACGAGCAGTACTTC.

This chain uses TRBV11-3 with TRBJ2-1; 7 bases fit TRBD2. J lost 5 bases, V lost 3 bases, and 7 bases had no gene match. CDR3 length: 15 amino acids. Germline V gene data show CDR1 as SGHNT and CDR2 as YENEEA. CDR3 bases: TGTGCCAGCAGCTTGAGGAGCGGGGCTAACAATGAGCAGTTCTTC. Translated: CASSLRSGANNEQFF.

The J gene is TRBJ2-7, the V gene TRBV11-2; D is possibly TRBD1 (6 bases). Germline values: CDR1 SGHAT, CDR2 FQNNGV. CDR3 size: 13 residues. V lost 8 bases and J lost 6, with 17 bases in between. The CDR3, as DNA: TGTGCCAGCCGGAAGACAGGTTCTTCCGAGCAGTACTTC. Translation: CASRKTGSSEQYF.

The chain combines TRBV7-8 with TRBJ1-1; TRBD1 agrees at 7 bases. The CDR3 contains 13 residues. From germline, CDR1 is SGHVS and CDR2 FQNEAQ. V was clipped by 5 bases and J by 4 bases; unmatched bases: 4. This CDR3 reads CASSTRQGTEAFF. The CDR3 DNA reads as TGTGCCAGCAGCACGCGACAGGGCACTGAAGCTTTCTTT.

The chain recombines TRBV6-6 with TRBJ1-1; tentatively, D is TRBD1 (5 bases). Germline V gives CDR1 MNHNY, CDR2 SVGAGI (reference sequence). Between the trimmed V and J ends, which lost 6 bases and 5 bases, there was a span of 10 bases. The CDR3 runs to 12 residues. In nucleotides, the CDR3 is TGTGCCAGCAGCCGCAGGGAAACTGAAGCTTTCTTT. It codes for CASSRRETEAFF.